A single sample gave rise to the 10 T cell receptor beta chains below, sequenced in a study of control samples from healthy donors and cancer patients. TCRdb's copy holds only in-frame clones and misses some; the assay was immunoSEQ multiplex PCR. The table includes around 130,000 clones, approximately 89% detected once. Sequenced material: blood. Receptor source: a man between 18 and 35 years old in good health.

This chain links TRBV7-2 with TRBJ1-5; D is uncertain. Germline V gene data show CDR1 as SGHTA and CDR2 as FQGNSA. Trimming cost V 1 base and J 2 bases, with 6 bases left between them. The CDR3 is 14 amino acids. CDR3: CASSLEQGNQPQHF. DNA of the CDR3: TGTGCCAGCAGCTTAGAGCAGGGCAATCAGCCCCAGCATTTT.

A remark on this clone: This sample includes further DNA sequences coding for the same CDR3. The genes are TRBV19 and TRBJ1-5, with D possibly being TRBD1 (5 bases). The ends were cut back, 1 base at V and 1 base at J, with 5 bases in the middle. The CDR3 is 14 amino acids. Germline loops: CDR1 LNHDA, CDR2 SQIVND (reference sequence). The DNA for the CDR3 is TGTGCCAGTAGTATAGGGGGGAGCAATCAGCCCCAGCATTTT. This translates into CASSIGGSNQPQHF.

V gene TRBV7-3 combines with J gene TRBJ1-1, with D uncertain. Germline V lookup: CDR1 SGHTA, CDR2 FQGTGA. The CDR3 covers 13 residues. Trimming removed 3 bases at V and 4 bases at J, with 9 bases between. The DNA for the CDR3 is TGTGCCAGCAGCTTTGAGGGAGGCACTGAAGCTTTCTTT. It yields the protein CASSFEGGTEAFF.

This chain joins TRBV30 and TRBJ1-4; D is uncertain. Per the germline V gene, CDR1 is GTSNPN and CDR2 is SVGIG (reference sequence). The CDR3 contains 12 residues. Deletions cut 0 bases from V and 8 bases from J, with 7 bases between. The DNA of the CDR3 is TGTGCCTGGAGTGTACAGATCGAAAAACTGTTTTTT. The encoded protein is CAWSVQIEKLFF.

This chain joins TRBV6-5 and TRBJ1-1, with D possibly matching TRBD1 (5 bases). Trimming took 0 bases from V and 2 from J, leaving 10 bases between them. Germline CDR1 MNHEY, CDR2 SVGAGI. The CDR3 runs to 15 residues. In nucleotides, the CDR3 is TGTGCCAGCAGTTACTCGTGGGGGGGTAACACTGAAGCTTTCTTT. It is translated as CASSYSWGGNTEAFF.

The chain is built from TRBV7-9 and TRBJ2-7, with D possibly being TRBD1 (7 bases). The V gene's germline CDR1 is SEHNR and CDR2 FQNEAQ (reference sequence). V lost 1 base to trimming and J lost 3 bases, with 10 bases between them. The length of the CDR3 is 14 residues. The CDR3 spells CASSLDRGLYEQYF. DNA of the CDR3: TGTGCCAGCAGCTTAGACAGGGGACTCTACGAGCAGTACTTC.

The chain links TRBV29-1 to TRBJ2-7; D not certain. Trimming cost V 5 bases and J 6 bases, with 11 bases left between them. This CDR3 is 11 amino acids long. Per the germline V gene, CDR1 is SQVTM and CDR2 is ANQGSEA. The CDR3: CSVSKAAEQYF. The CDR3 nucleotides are TGCAGCGTTTCCAAAGCCGCCGAGCAGTACTTC.

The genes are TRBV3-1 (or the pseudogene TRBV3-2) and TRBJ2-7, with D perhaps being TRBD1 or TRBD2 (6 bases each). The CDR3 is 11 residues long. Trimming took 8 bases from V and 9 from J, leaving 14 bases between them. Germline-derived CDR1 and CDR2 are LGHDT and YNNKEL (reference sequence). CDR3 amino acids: CASSGGFGQYF. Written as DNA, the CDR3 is TGTGCCAGCTCCGGGGGCTTCGGGCAGTACTTC.

In DNA form, the CDR3 reads TGTGCCACCAGCAGAGTCCAAGCACCAGAGACCCAGTACTTC. Translating it yields CATSRVQAPETQYF. This rearrangement joins TRBV15 to TRBJ2-5; no reliable D call. The germline gives CDR1 LNHNV, CDR2 YYDKDF (reference sequence). CDR3 size: 14 residues. V was cut by 1 base and J by 4 bases, with 10 bases left in between.

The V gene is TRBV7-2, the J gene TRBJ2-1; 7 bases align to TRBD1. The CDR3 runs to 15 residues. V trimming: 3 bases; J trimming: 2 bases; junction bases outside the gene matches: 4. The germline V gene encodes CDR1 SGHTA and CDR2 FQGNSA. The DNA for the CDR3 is TGTGCCAGCAGCTTTTGGACAGGAGCCTACAATGAGCAGTTCTTC. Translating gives CASSFWTGAYNEQFF.